The 22 T cell receptor beta chains reported below all come from one sample, sequenced in a study of blood T cell repertoires in COVID-19. Libraries were prepared by immunoSEQ multiplex PCR; TCRdb keeps only in-frame clonotypes and omits some of them. The sample carries 55,000 to 80,000 clones, 74% recorded once. The sequenced sample consisted of peripheral blood. These receptors were taken from a woman of 80 years or more with acute or convalescent COVID-19.

A few counts support this clone. The chain joins TRBV28 to TRBJ2-3, with TRBD1 matching over 7 bases. The CDR3 totals 15 residues. The J segment lost 2 bases and the V segment lost 1 base, leaving 3 bases of the junction unmatched. From germline, CDR1 is MDHEN and CDR2 SYDVKM. CDR3 protein: CASSLSGQLTDTQYF. DNA for the CDR3: TGTGCCAGCAGTTTATCGGGACAGCTCACAGATACGCAGTATTTT.

The V and J genes are TRBV3-1 (or the pseudogene TRBV3-2) and TRBJ1-1; maybe TRBD1 (6 bases). The length of the CDR3 is 14 residues. Germline V CDR1 and CDR2: LGHDT, YNNKEL (reference sequence). Between the trimmed V and J ends, which lost 4 bases and 1 base, there was a span of 10 bases. CDR3 region: CASSLQGRNTEAFF. DNA of the CDR3: TGTGCCAGCAGCCTTCAGGGGCGGAACACTGAAGCTTTCTTT.

The chain links TRBV28 to TRBJ2-1, with a tentative D call TRBD2 (5 bases). The CDR3 runs 12 residues. V shed 1 base and J shed 8 bases, with 6 bases lying between them. The germline CDR1 and CDR2 sequences are MDHEN and SYDVKM. The CDR3 reads CASSLSGDEQFF. CDR3 coding DNA: TGTGCCAGCAGTTTATCCGGGGATGAGCAGTTCTTC. Filled out from reference TRBV28 and TRBJ2-1, the complete variable domain reads DVKVTQSSRYLVKRTGEKVFLECVQDMDHENMFWYRQDPGLGLRLIYFSYDVKMKEKGDIPEGYSVSREKKERFSLILESASTNQTSMYLCASSLSGDEQFFGPGTRLTVL.

V and J are TRBV7-3 and TRBJ2-6; possibly TRBD1 for D (6 bases). CDR3 length: 16 residues. CDR1 and CDR2 (germline): SGHTA, FQGTGA. The ends were cut back, 5 bases at V and 0 bases at J, with 11 bases in the middle. CDR3 residues: CASSHQGGSGANVLTF. Here the CDR3 DNA reads TGTGCCAGCAGCCATCAAGGGGGCTCTGGGGCCAACGTCCTGACTTTC.

This sequence joins TRBV11-2 and TRBJ2-1; weak D call: TRBD2 (6 bases). V was clipped by 5 bases and J by 6 bases, with 20 bases between them. The germline CDR1 and CDR2 sequences are SGHAT and FQNNGV. CDR3 length: 16 amino acids. CDR3 bases: TGTGCCAGCAGCCCTAGGGCGGGGCATACCCTCAATGAGCAGTTCTTC. This codes for CASSPRAGHTLNEQFF.

Note on this clone: This sample includes further DNA sequences coding for the same CDR3. V and J are TRBV11-3 and TRBJ2-7; 12 bases match TRBD1. This CDR3 contains 15 residues. The germline V gene encodes CDR1 SGHNT and CDR2 YENEEA. The V segment lost 3 bases and the J segment 6 bases; nucleotides outside the gene matches: 6. The CDR3 region is CASSLAGTGGVEQYF. The CDR3, as DNA: TGTGCCAGCAGCTTGGCCGGGACAGGGGGCGTCGAGCAGTACTTC. Variable domain in full (rest from reference TRBV11-3 and TRBJ2-7): EAGVVQSPRYKIIEKKQPVAFWCNPISGHNTLYWYLQNLGQGPELLIRYENEEAVDDSQLPKDRFSAERLKGVDSTLKIQPAELGDSAVYLCASSLAGTGGVEQYFGPGTRLTVT.

J is TRBJ2-3 and V is TRBV11-2; the D gene is possibly TRBD2 (6 bases). CDR1 is SGHAT and CDR2 is FQNNGV in the germline V gene. Trimming removed 5 bases at V and 4 bases at J, with 16 bases between. CDR3 length: 15 residues. The CDR3 nucleotides read TGTGCCAGCAGCACGACCGGGAGCGTGGCAGATACGCAGTATTTT. This codes for CASSTTGSVADTQYF.

The chain recombines TRBV5-5 with TRBJ2-7; D is perhaps TRBD1 (5 bases). V lost 0 bases to trimming and J lost 1 base, with 8 bases between them. This CDR3 is built from 14 residues. The V gene's germline CDR1 is SGHKS and CDR2 YYEKEE (reference sequence). CDR3 nucleotides: TGTGCCAGCAGCTTGGCCACAGGATCCTACGAGCAGTACTTC. It yields the protein CASSLATGSYEQYF. Using reference TRBV5-5 and TRBJ2-7 for the parts outside the CDR3, the full variable domain is DAGVTQSPTHLIKTRGQQVTLRCSPISGHKSVSWYQQVLGQGPQFIFQYYEKEERGRGNFPDRFSARQFPNYSSELNVNALLLGDSALYLCASSLATGSYEQYFGPGTRLTVT.

The rearrangement uses TRBV19 and TRBJ1-1; D remains ambiguous. The CDR3 sequence is 13 residues long. Germline CDR1 and CDR2: LNHDA and SQIVND (reference sequence). V shed 2 bases and J shed 1 base, with 5 bases lying between them. The CDR3 here is CASSIRRNTEAFF. The CDR3 nucleotides read TGTGCCAGTAGTATAAGGAGGAACACTGAAGCTTTCTTT.

V and J are TRBV6-2 or TRBV6-3 and TRBJ2-2; a possible D gene is TRBD2 (6 bases). The CDR3 sequence is 17 residues long. Per germline, CDR1 MNHEY and CDR2 SVGEGT. The V end lost 2 bases, the J end lost 0 bases, and 13 bases lay between the germline ends. The CDR3 DNA sequence: TGTGCCAGCAGTTACCGCCCGGGAGACGCGAACACCGGGGAGCTGTTTTTT. Its translation is CASSYRPGDANTGELFF.

This chain links TRBV2 with TRBJ1-2; the D is unclear. Trimming stripped 3 bases from V and 4 bases from J, with 15 bases between. Germline V lookup: CDR1 SNHLY, CDR2 FYNNEI. This CDR3 region has 15 residues. This chain's CDR3 is CASSDLSMAFYGYTF. CDR3 sequence (DNA): TGTGCCAGCAGTGACTTAAGTATGGCTTTCTATGGCTACACCTTC.

The J gene is TRBJ2-5, the V gene TRBV29-1; 7 bases map to TRBD2. Germline values: CDR1 SQVTM, CDR2 ANQGSEA. V was pared by 6 bases and J by 10 bases, with 8 bases of the junction left unmatched. The CDR3 is made up of 11 amino acids. The CDR3 spells CSVGTKGDQYF. In nucleotides, the CDR3 is TGCAGCGTCGGGACTAAGGGAGACCAGTACTTC.

This chain uses TRBV5-1 with TRBJ2-3; no definite D call. The V and J ends lost 5 bases and 2 bases respectively, with 12 bases between them. The CDR3 is 14 amino acids. Germline V CDR1 and CDR2: SGHRS, YFSETQ. Here the CDR3 DNA reads TGCGCCAGCAGGCCAGACACTTACACAGATACGCAGTATTTT. It encodes CASRPDTYTDTQYF. The whole variable domain, filled in from reference TRBV5-1 and TRBJ2-3, reads KAGVTQTPRYLIKTRGQQVTLSCSPISGHRSVSWYQQTPGQGLQFLFEYFSETQRNKGNFPGRFSGRQFSNSRSEMNVSTLELGDSALYLCASRPDTYTDTQYFGPGTRLTVL.

The rearrangement links TRBV7-2 to TRBJ2-1; 7 nucleotides align to TRBD2. The V segment lost 5 bases and the J segment 4 bases; nucleotides outside the gene matches: 11. The CDR3 spans 16 residues. The germline V gene encodes CDR1 SGHTA and CDR2 FQGNSA. CDR3 nucleotide sequence: TGTGCCAGCAGCCAGAGCGGCGGGAGCCAATACAATGAGCAGTTCTTC. Its protein product is CASSQSGGSQYNEQFF.

The chain has TRBV3-1 (or the pseudogene TRBV3-2) and TRBJ2-3; possible D gene TRBD2, 6 bases. The length of the CDR3 is 16 residues. Trimming stripped 0 bases from V and 2 bases from J, with 12 bases between. Germline CDR1 and CDR2: LGHDT and YNNKEL (reference sequence). The CDR3 sequence is CASSQDVADITDTQYF. CDR3 coding DNA: TGTGCCAGCAGCCAAGACGTAGCGGACATCACAGATACGCAGTATTTT.

The V call is TRBV11-3, the J call TRBJ2-2, with D possibly matching TRBD2 (6 bases). Germline V gene data show CDR1 as SGHNT and CDR2 as YENEEA. The germline V and J ends were trimmed by 3 bases and 4 bases, with 12 bases remaining between them. This CDR3 is 15 amino acids long. The CDR3 DNA sequence: TGTGCCAGCAGCTTGGGACTTCAGAGCACCGGGGAGCTGTTTTTT. Translated: CASSLGLQSTGELFF.

This chain connects TRBV18 to TRBJ2-3, with 10 bases identical to TRBD2. CDR3 size: 21 residues. The germline V gene has CDR1 KGHSH and CDR2 LQKENI. The trim removed 2 bases at V and 0 bases at J, leaving 17 bases unmatched. The CDR3 DNA follows: TGTGCCAGCTCACCAGGAATGCTAGCGGGAGTTGGGGCCTCTAGCACAGATACGCAGTATTTT. Translating it yields CASSPGMLAGVGASSTDTQYF.

CDR3 coding DNA: TGTGCCAGCAGCCCCGGGAGGGCGGAGTTCAAGACCCAGTACTTC. Protein product: CASSPGRAEFKTQYF. The chain links TRBV7-2 to TRBJ2-5; 8 nucleotides match TRBD2. The germline V gene has CDR1 SGHTA and CDR2 FQGNSA. CDR3 size: 15 residues. After removal of 5 bases from V and 6 bases from J, the junction contained 11 bases not matched to a gene.

This chain connects TRBV5-1 to TRBJ1-1, with a tentative D call TRBD1 (6 bases). The CDR3 covers 14 residues. Germline CDR1 and CDR2: SGHRS and YFSETQ. Trimming stripped 5 bases from V and 1 base from J, with 12 bases between. The CDR3 loop reads CASSKGGANTEAFF. The CDR3 DNA reads as TGCGCCAGCAGTAAAGGGGGAGCGAACACTGAAGCTTTCTTT.

This clone was observed a few times. The chain uses TRBV19 and TRBJ2-6, with D perhaps matching TRBD1 (6 bases). The CDR3 contains 14 residues. Trimming pared 10 bases from V and 1 base from J, leaving 11 bases between. Germline CDR1 LNHDA, CDR2 SQIVND (reference sequence). The CDR3 is CATTQGSGANVLTF. CDR3 DNA sequence: TGTGCCACCACACAGGGATCTGGGGCCAACGTCCTGACTTTC.

This chain connects TRBV5-4 to TRBJ2-1; 11 nucleotides agree with TRBD2. CDR3 length: 16 residues. From germline, CDR1 is SGHNT and CDR2 YYREEE (reference sequence). J lost 3 bases, V lost 0 bases, and 2 bases had no gene match. In DNA form, the CDR3 reads TGTGCCAGCAGCTTGGCGGGACTAGCGGACTACAATGAGCAGTTCTTC. As protein: CASSLAGLADYNEQFF.

This clone was picked up one time. The chain carries TRBV30 and TRBJ1-4, with 7 bases identical to TRBD1. The CDR3 is made up of 15 amino acids. Germline V CDR1 and CDR2: GTSNPN, SVGIG (reference sequence). The V gene end was trimmed by 0 bases and the J gene end by 4 bases; junction bases not matched to a gene: 5. The DNA of the CDR3 is TGTGCCTGGAGTGTCCCGGGACAGCATAATGAAAAACTGTTTTTT. This gives the protein CAWSVPGQHNEKLFF.